The 29 T cell receptor beta chains in this list originate from one sample, sequenced in a study of vaccination effects on CD4 cells after COVID-19. Antigen-specific CD4+ T cell clonotypes were called by their expansion after viral peptide-pool culture in ViraFEST. The culture ran for nine to eleven days, and then CD4+ T cells were isolated. Everyone in the study got two shots of either the BNT162b2 or mRNA-1273 vaccine. These TCRs are of unknown antigen specificity. Libraries were prepared by immunoSEQ multiplex PCR; TCRdb keeps only in-frame clonotypes and omits some of them. Among about 60,000 clones listed, under 80% were seen once. Sequenced here: CD4+ T cells from PBMCs cultured with HCoV-OC43 spike peptides, sampled after COVID-19 vaccination. The subset is: HCoV-OC43 spike overlapping peptide pool stimulation. These receptors originate from a human donor who received a COVID-19 vaccine.

The chain is built from TRBV7-2 and TRBJ2-1, with 12 nucleotides matching TRBD1. V was pared by 2 bases and J by 3 bases, with 8 bases of the junction left unmatched. The germline V gene encodes CDR1 SGHTA and CDR2 FQGNSA. The CDR3 is 18 residues long. The CDR3 bases are TGTGCCAGCAGCTTACGGGACAGGGGGCCAAGAAACTACAATGAGCAGTTCTTC. It codes for CASSLRDRGPRNYNEQFF.

The chain joins TRBV27 to TRBJ1-2; 8 positions match TRBD1. This CDR3 has 14 residues. J lost 4 bases, V lost 6 bases, and 7 bases had no gene match. CDR1 is MNHEY, CDR2 SMNVEV, per germline (reference sequence). DNA for the CDR3: TGTGCCAGCAGACCGACAGGGGCTGGCTATGGCTACACCTTC. Translating it yields CASRPTGAGYGYTF.

The CDR3 reads CAIKKRGGVNEQFF. The CDR3 bases are TGTGCGATCAAAAAGCGGGGGGGTGTCAATGAGCAGTTCTTC. The chain couples TRBV6-5 to TRBJ2-1; the match to TRBD2 covers 10 bases. The CDR3 spans 14 residues. The V gene's germline CDR1 is MNHEY and CDR2 SVGAGI.

The chain has TRBV14 and TRBJ1-1, with D perhaps matching TRBD1 (5 bases). Germline V gene lookup returns CDR1 SGHDN and CDR2 FVKESK. Trimming removed 0 bases from V and 2 bases from J, with 13 bases in between. The CDR3 extends over 16 amino acids. The CDR3 reads CASSQDWGRLNTEAFF. In nucleotides, the CDR3 is TGTGCCAGCAGCCAAGATTGGGGCAGGTTAAACACTGAAGCTTTCTTT.

The rearrangement uses TRBV19 and TRBJ1-2, with D possibly matching TRBD1 (5 bases). Trimming removed 10 bases from V and 5 bases from J, with 23 bases in between. The CDR3 is 15 amino acids. Per the germline V gene, CDR1 is LNHDA and CDR2 is SQIVND (reference sequence). This CDR3 is CATASGGSFRYGYTF. The CDR3 nucleotides read TGTGCCACCGCGTCTGGGGGATCTTTTAGGTATGGCTACACCTTC. The entire variable domain, with the rest obtained from reference TRBV19 and TRBJ1-2, is as follows: DGGITQSPKYLFRKEGQNVTLSCEQNLNHDAMYWYRQDPGQGLRLIYYSQIVNDFQKGDIAEGYSVSREKKESFPLTVTSAQKNPTAFYLCATASGGSFRYGYTFGSGTRLTVV.

The chain has TRBV2 and TRBJ1-5; 8 bases agree with TRBD1. Germline-derived CDR1 and CDR2 are SNHLY and FYNNEI. Germline trimming cut 8 bases from V and 7 bases from J; bases unmatched to any gene: 10. CDR3 length: 14 residues. The CDR3: CASQVQGAGQPQHF. The DNA of the CDR3 is TGTGCCAGCCAAGTTCAGGGGGCGGGACAGCCCCAGCATTTT.

V gene TRBV24-1 combines with J gene TRBJ2-3; 7 bases fit TRBD2. V trimming: 2 bases; J trimming: 0 bases; junction bases outside the gene matches: 1. Germline CDR1 KGHDR, CDR2 SFDVKD. The CDR3 is made up of 15 amino acids. The DNA of the CDR3 is TGTGCCACCAGTGATTACGGGGGGAGCACAGATACGCAGTATTTT. It yields the protein CATSDYGGSTDTQYF.

The chain uses TRBV30 and TRBJ1-6; possible D gene TRBD1, 5 bases. Germline CDR1 reads GTSNPN; CDR2 reads SVGIG (reference sequence). CDR3 length: 16 residues. Trimming shortened V by 1 base and J by 10 bases, and 20 bases separated the two germline ends. CDR3 amino acids: CAWSDHFRELGSPLHF. Here the CDR3 DNA reads TGTGCCTGGAGTGATCACTTCAGGGAATTGGGCTCACCCCTCCACTTT.

This sequence joins TRBV3-1 (or the pseudogene TRBV3-2) and TRBJ1-4; TRBD1 matches 9 bases. CDR1 and CDR2 from the germline V gene are LGHDT and YNNKEL (reference sequence). The CDR3 extends over 16 amino acids. The junction had 5 bases not matched to a gene; V was cut back by 1 base and J by 5 bases. CDR3: CASSQGEQGANEKLFF. CDR3 nucleotides: TGTGCCAGCAGCCAAGGGGAACAGGGGGCAAATGAAAAACTGTTTTTT.

J is TRBJ1-1 and V is TRBV14; D call uncertain. CDR3 length: 18 amino acids. Trimming stripped 0 bases from V and 5 bases from J, with 22 bases between. CDR1 and CDR2 (germline): SGHDN, FVKESK. This chain's CDR3 is CASSQEGGSVFGRTEAFF. CDR3 sequence (DNA): TGTGCCAGCAGCCAAGAAGGCGGCAGTGTTTTTGGTAGGACTGAAGCTTTCTTT.

This clone was counted once. The chain recombines TRBV5-8 with TRBJ1-2; D uncertain. CDR3 length equals 15 residues. Germline V gene sequence: CDR1 SGHTS, CDR2 YDEGEE. V was shortened by 0 bases and J by 0 bases, with 9 bases between the two germline ends. This chain's CDR3 is CASSLALGANYGYTF. The CDR3, as DNA: TGTGCCAGCAGCTTGGCTCTGGGAGCTAACTATGGCTACACCTTC.

J is TRBJ2-3 and V is TRBV10-3; D tentatively fits TRBD1 or TRBD2 (5 bases each). The CDR3 spans 15 residues. Germline values: CDR1 ENHRY, CDR2 SYGVKD. V gave up 6 bases and J gave up 2 bases, with 15 bases separating them. CDR3 bases: TGTGCCATCAGCGGGACCGCCGTGCCCACAGATACGCAGTATTTT. This gives the protein CAISGTAVPTDTQYF.

In its sample, this clone was seen a few times. The CDR3 is CASSPQGANSPLHF. CDR3 nucleotides: TGTGCCAGCTCACCACAGGGCGCCAATTCACCCCTCCACTTT. The chain recombines TRBV18 with TRBJ1-6; D not certain. The CDR3 has 14 amino acids. Trimming took 1 base from V and 7 from J, leaving 8 bases between them. Germline CDR1 KGHSH, CDR2 LQKENI.

This chain uses TRBV7-2 with TRBJ2-1; TRBD2 agrees at 8 bases. CDR1 and CDR2 (germline): SGHTA, FQGNSA. This CDR3 is 14 amino acids long. J was trimmed by 8 bases and V by 1 base; bases with no gene match: 4. As DNA, the CDR3 is TGTGCCAGCAGCTTAGGACTAGCGTTCGATGAGCAGTTCTTC. This encodes CASSLGLAFDEQFF.

The count of this clone is one. This chain uses TRBV24-1 with TRBJ2-2; 7 bases are shared with TRBD1. The length of the CDR3 is 15 residues. With V trimmed by 7 bases and J by 5 bases, 9 bases remained unmatched. Germline CDR1 KGHDR, CDR2 SFDVKD. The DNA of the CDR3 is TGTGCCACCAGCCGACAGGGCACGAGGACCGGGGAGCTGTTTTTT. It translates to CATSRQGTRTGELFF.

The genes are TRBV5-1 and TRBJ2-3, with TRBD2 as a possible D gene (5 bases). This CDR3 region has 15 residues. V was cut by 1 base and J by 2 bases, with 11 bases left in between. Germline CDR1 is SGHRS and CDR2 is YFSETQ. The CDR3 region has the DNA TGCGCCAGCAGCTTGAGCAGCGGAGTCACAGATACGCAGTATTTT. Translation: CASSLSSGVTDTQYF.

V gene TRBV7-3 combines with J gene TRBJ2-3, with TRBD1 matching over 9 bases. Trimming cost V 0 bases and J 1 base; bases outside gene matches: 5. CDR1 SGHTA and CDR2 FQGTGA come from the germline V gene. This CDR3 comprises 17 residues. CDR3 sequence: CASSLTGGDRGTDTQYF. The CDR3 nucleotides are TGTGCCAGCAGCTTAACGGGGGGGGACAGGGGCACAGATACGCAGTATTTT.

The chain carries TRBV18 and TRBJ1-5; 8 bases map to TRBD1. CDR3 size: 15 residues. Trimming removed 3 bases from V and 0 bases from J; junction bases left unmatched: 1. Germline assignment: CDR1 KGHSH and CDR2 LQKENI. CDR3 nucleotides: TGTGCCAGCTCACCCGGGACAGGTAGCAATCAGCCCCAGCATTTT. This codes for CASSPGTGSNQPQHF. Together with reference TRBV18 and TRBJ1-5, the CDR3 gives the full variable domain: NAGVMQNPRHLVRRRGQEARLRCSPMKGHSHVYWYRQLPEEGLKFMVYLQKENIIDESGMPKERFSAEFPKEGPSILRIQQVVRGDSAAYFCASSPGTGSNQPQHFGDGTRLSIL.

The rearrangement joins TRBV24-1 to TRBJ2-5; D possibly uses TRBD1 or TRBD2 (5 bases each). CDR1 is KGHDR, CDR2 SFDVKD, per germline. V was pared by 9 bases and J by 4 bases, with 11 bases between. The CDR3 covers 12 residues. The chain's CDR3 is CATRGFGETQYF. Here the CDR3 DNA reads TGTGCCACCCGGGGCTTTGGAGAGACCCAGTACTTC.

J is TRBJ1-6 and V is TRBV5-1; D is undetermined. Per the germline V gene, CDR1 is SGHRS and CDR2 is YFSETQ. The CDR3 consists of 14 residues. Trimming took 0 bases from V and 6 from J, leaving 7 bases between them. CDR3 protein: CASSLEVPNSPLHF. As DNA, the CDR3 is TGCGCCAGCAGCTTGGAGGTCCCTAATTCACCCCTCCACTTT.

This sequence joins TRBV9 and TRBJ1-1; TRBD1 agrees at 8 bases. CDR1 and CDR2 from the germline V gene are SGDLS and YYNGEE. Trimming at V came to 0 bases and at J to 4 bases, leaving 11 bases not matched to a gene. CDR3 length: 17 residues. The CDR3 coding sequence is TGTGCCAGCAGCGTAGTGCCCTCCCCCACAGGGGGCACTGAAGCTTTCTTT. Protein sequence: CASSVVPSPTGGTEAFF.

The chain combines TRBV18 with TRBJ2-7, with 7 positions matching TRBD1. The CDR3 is 16 amino acids. CDR1 is KGHSH, CDR2 LQKENI, per germline. Trimming cost V 3 bases and J 0 bases; bases outside gene matches: 8. CDR3 DNA sequence: TGTGCCAGCTCACCCCTGACAGGGCCCAACTCCTACGAGCAGTACGTC. This gives the protein CASSPLTGPNSYEQYV.

The chain recombines TRBV6-5 with TRBJ1-2, with a weak D call TRBD1 (6 bases). Germline lookup yields CDR1 MNHEY and CDR2 SVGAGI. The length of the CDR3 is 15 residues. Trimming shortened V by 6 bases and J by 8 bases, and 22 bases separated the two germline ends. The CDR3 DNA follows: TGTGCCAGCAGCCCGGAGTATCGGGGGGCTGGGGGCTACACCTTC. Amino acid sequence: CASSPEYRGAGGYTF.

The chain links TRBV4-1 to TRBJ1-4; 9 bases align to TRBD1. Germline trimming cut 2 bases from V and 7 bases from J; bases unmatched to any gene: 5. CDR1 and CDR2 from the germline V gene are MGHRA and YSYEKL. CDR3 length: 15 residues. The CDR3 here is CASSQPGTGSEKLFF. CDR3 coding DNA: TGCGCCAGCAGCCAACCCGGGACAGGGAGTGAAAAACTGTTTTTT.

J is TRBJ1-1 and V is TRBV28; D ambiguous. Germline loops: CDR1 MDHEN, CDR2 SYDVKM. V was shortened by 6 bases and J by 1 base, with 9 bases between the two germline ends. CDR3 length: 13 residues. CDR3 residues: CASSRPANTEAFF. DNA for the CDR3: TGTGCCAGCAGCCGTCCGGCGAACACTGAAGCTTTCTTT.

The gene calls are TRBV19 and TRBJ1-6; 10 bases are shared with TRBD1. V dropped 7 bases and J dropped 10; count of bases not matched to a gene: 10. The CDR3 has 15 residues. Germline V lookup: CDR1 LNHDA, CDR2 SQIVND (reference sequence). CDR3 sequence reads: CASKGGQGLRSPLHF. The CDR3, as DNA: TGTGCCAGTAAAGGGGGACAGGGGTTAAGATCACCCCTCCACTTT.

DNA for the CDR3: TGTGCCAGCAGTTTTGGTCGGGGCTGGGACACTGAAGCTTTCTTT. Amino acids: CASSFGRGWDTEAFF. This chain uses TRBV27 with TRBJ1-1; possibly TRBD1 for D (5 bases). Trimming stripped 3 bases from V and 3 bases from J, with 14 bases between. Germline V gene lookup returns CDR1 MNHEY and CDR2 SMNVEV (reference sequence). The CDR3 contains 15 residues.

This clone was observed once. This sequence joins TRBV2 and TRBJ2-7; 9 bases match TRBD2. Germline loops: CDR1 SNHLY, CDR2 FYNNEI. Trimming took 3 bases from V and 6 from J; bases not matched to a gene: 6. The CDR3 consists of 14 residues. This CDR3 is CASSDLIAGVEQYV. CDR3 bases: TGTGCCAGCAGTGATTTGATAGCGGGGGTCGAGCAGTACGTC.

To note about this clone: At one end the junction does not follow the germline gene, possibly because of a read error. V and J are TRBV30 and TRBJ2-2; D perhaps matches TRBD1 (5 bases). This CDR3 has 14 amino acids. Per germline, CDR1 GTSNPN and CDR2 SVGIG (reference sequence). The chain's CDR3 is CAWSVGVNSGELFF. The CDR3, as DNA: TGTGCCTGGAGTGTAGGGGTGAACTCCGGGGAGCTGTTTTTT.